Below, one T cell receptor (beta chain) is given with its context. This clonotype was seen repeatedly, ten times or more. Its antigen has not been determined. Base qualities are missing; no much larger clone stands one base away. The Miltenyi Naive CD4+ T Cell Isolation kit was used to purify naive CD4+ T cells, and CD25 microbeads were used to remove Tregs. Tregs, naive and memory CD4+ T cells from tumor, blood and ipsilateral draining lymph nodes of five breast cancer patients underwent full-length TCR alpha and beta sequencing. Tumor tissue and lymph nodes obtained from ipsilateral axillary dissection were perfused with PBS, minced and then digested with collagenase I and hyaluronidase. Sorted cell populations were confirmed by FACS to exceed 90% purity. Full-length TCR variable regions were amplified by 5' RACE PCR using constant-region reverse primers, and then by semi-nested PCR using Nested Universal Primer A. The ReliaPrep RNA Cell Miniprep System was used to extract total RNA, which was then reverse transcribed into 5'RACE-ready cDNA with the SMARTer RACE 5'/3' Kit. Full-length TCR alpha and beta libraries were barcoded with multiplex adaptors and sequenced on an Illumina MiSeq. In the source study's methods: For each of nine subset-tissue groups, sequencing data from the five patients were pooled, and the groups were then compared using unsupervised clustering of TCR gene usage. The Morisita-Horn index, with shared sequences weighted by their contribution to each repertoire, was used to calculate repertoire similarity. TCRdb ran its own pipeline on the public reads, namely fastp trimming at Q25 and MiXCR clone calling, and kept in-frame beta chains. Every distinct CDR3 protein forms one entry, paired with its most common genes and DNA. TCRdb's processing, not the authors', yielded these V and J calls. Here the sample has 62,000 or so distinct CDR3 sequences; approximately 29% occur a single time. About 2.5% of the sample goes to the ten largest clones.

According to the germline V gene, CDR1 reads LGHNA and CDR2 reads YSLEER. The CDR3, cysteine through phenylalanine, is 14 amino acids long. Only the CDR3 DNA is retained, 42 bases long and in frame from the first base. V loses 1 base of germline sequence and J loses 4 bases, and the interval between the two ends is 10 bases. This entry is derived from a study (dated by TCRdb to between 2014 and 2017). Broadly, across the study: The study set out to test whether tumor-infiltrating Tregs in breast cancer get recruited from blood Tregs or are instead converted in situ from other CD4+ T cell subsets. What the study reported, not specific to this receptor: Validation in the larger cohort was restricted to a single TCR beta V-J rearrangement rather than whole repertoires. The greatest overlap of tumor-infiltrating Treg TCR alpha and beta sequences was observed with tumor naive CD4+ T cells, followed by blood naive CD4+ T cells. In terms of TCR gene usage, tumor memory CD4+ T cells clustered together with blood and lymph node memory CD4+ cells, as well as with lymph node naive CD4+ cells.

Sequenced material: tumor-infiltrating naive CD4+ T cells sorted from the breast tumor. Taken with the paper, the label for cell subset or site translates to: naive CD4+ T cells, CD4+CD45RA+CD25-. In this chain, TRBV4-3 is recombined with TRBJ1-1; the D gene is perhaps TRBD1, from 5 matching bases. The sequence derives from a female donor with breast cancer. The nucleotide sequence is given as TGCGCCAGCAGCCAAGGGGGGAGTGGCACTGAAGCTTTCTTT. This is translated as CASSQGGSGTEAFF.